This T cell receptor (beta chain) was identified in a study of blood T cells in healthy people across ages. The CDR3 totals 12 residues. The V end lost 8 bases, the J end lost 11 bases, and 18 bases lay between the germline ends. Germline V gene sequence: CDR1 SNHLY, CDR2 FYNNEI. Whole-study findings and limits: Shifts in expanded clonotypes may have been confounded by donor CMV status, which was unknown.

A second 7 to 11 cycle PCR used barcoded and J-beta primers. Each of the cDNA molecules was tagged by a template-switch adaptor with 12 random nucleotides. There were at least 2.5 million CDR3-containing paired-end reads obtained from each sample. TCRdb used MiXCR to reprocess the 5' RACE reads, holding one entry per CDR3 protein. The repertoire includes over 600,000 distinct CDR3 sequences, 40% to 45% of them detected once, and 25% to 30% sits in the top ten. A remark on this clonotype: The target antigen is unknown.

Samples each had at least 5 micrograms of total RNA extracted. The sample consisted of blood. The clonotype originates from an elderly man in good health. The chain has TRBV2 and TRBJ2-5; weak D call: TRBD2 (6 bases). The CDR3 DNA reads TGTGCCAGCTGTACCCTTACTCGGGAGCAGTACTTC. Translation gives CASCTLTREQYF.